The next 22 T cell receptor beta chains were all read from a single sample in a study of graft-versus-host responses after intestinal transplantation. No antigen has been assigned to these receptors. Assay: immunoSEQ multiplex PCR; the TCRdb copy retains only in-frame clones and omits some. The sample has about 82,000 clones, about nine tenths seen once. Sample: unstimulated CD4+ T cells sorted from spleen or lymph node cells, taken before intestinal transplant. The receptors here all came from a human donor who received an intestinal transplant.

Concerning this clone: At one boundary the junction diverges from the germline segment, which might be a read error. The rearrangement joins TRBV4-3 to TRBJ1-2, with D possibly TRBD1 on 5 matching bases. Germline values: CDR1 LGHNA, CDR2 YSLEER. The CDR3 loop spans 12 amino acids. The CDR3 loop reads CASSQSGWAAHF. As DNA, the CDR3 is TGCGCCAGCAGCCAATCAGGGTGGGCAGCCCACTTC.

This clone has only one observation. The V gene is TRBV5-6, the J gene TRBJ2-7; 9 nucleotides agree with TRBD2. This CDR3 has 15 residues. Germline V gives CDR1 SGHDT, CDR2 YYEEEE. V was pared by 2 bases and J by 3 bases, with 6 bases of the junction left unmatched. This CDR3 is CASSFGGGAFYEQYF. The CDR3 coding sequence is TGTGCCAGCAGCTTCGGCGGGGGGGCTTTCTACGAGCAGTACTTC.

This chain links TRBV7-9 with TRBJ1-1, with TRBD1 matching over 11 bases. CDR1 and CDR2 from the germline V gene are SEHNR and FQNEAQ (reference sequence). V lost 8 bases and J lost 10; bases outside the gene matches: 6. CDR3 length: 12 amino acids. CDR3 protein: CASGQGQGGAFF. The CDR3 DNA follows: TGTGCCAGCGGCCAGGGACAGGGGGGAGCTTTCTTT.

CDR3 amino acids: CASSQEQVGDTQYF. The CDR3 DNA reads as TGCGCCAGCAGCCAAGAACAAGTCGGGGATACGCAGTATTTT. This rearrangement joins TRBV4-3 to TRBJ2-3; no clear D gene. V lost 0 bases and J 6 bases, leaving 10 bases between the germline ends. The germline V gene has CDR1 LGHNA and CDR2 YSLEER. The CDR3 sequence is 14 residues long.

The CDR3 DNA reads TGTGCCACCAGCAGAGGGGGGGTTCGGACTGAAGCTTTCTTT. It translates to CATSRGGVRTEAFF. The chain is built from TRBV15 and TRBJ1-1; D might be TRBD1 (5 bases). The CDR3 extends over 14 amino acids. With 1 base removed from V and 5 bases from J, the gap between germline ends came to 11 bases. The germline gives CDR1 LNHNV, CDR2 YYDKDF (reference sequence).

The chain couples TRBV27 to TRBJ1-5; possibly TRBD1 for D (6 bases). V lost 3 bases and J lost 7, with 10 bases in between. CDR3 length: 13 residues. Germline V gene data show CDR1 as MNHEY and CDR2 as SMNVEV (reference sequence). CDR3 amino acids: CASSFGQRQPQHF. The CDR3 DNA reads TGTGCCAGCAGTTTCGGACAGCGGCAGCCCCAGCATTTT.

This clone was recorded only once. The chain links TRBV5-6 to TRBJ2-3; 13 nucleotides align to TRBD2. CDR3 size: 15 residues. Germline CDR1 SGHDT, CDR2 YYEEEE. J was trimmed by 6 bases and V by 6 bases; bases with no gene match: 7. This CDR3 is CASIQTSGGPDTQYF. The CDR3 nucleotides are TGTGCCAGCATCCAGACTAGCGGGGGGCCGGATACGCAGTATTTT.

This chain links TRBV2 with TRBJ1-1; D is unresolved. This CDR3 comprises 12 residues. Trimming removed 7 bases at V and 3 bases at J, with 9 bases between. CDR1 is SNHLY and CDR2 is FYNNEI in the germline V gene. The CDR3 reads CASTFLDTEAFF. The CDR3 nucleotides read TGTGCCAGCACCTTTCTCGACACTGAAGCTTTCTTT.

The chain has TRBV4-3 and TRBJ2-6, with D uncertain. This CDR3 spans 14 amino acids. CDR1 is LGHNA and CDR2 is YSLEER in the germline V gene. Trimming shortened V by 0 bases and J by 4 bases, and 4 bases separated the two germline ends. CDR3 region: CASSQEAGANVLTF. The DNA for the CDR3 is TGCGCCAGCAGCCAAGAAGCAGGGGCCAACGTCCTGACTTTC.

For the CDR3, the DNA is TGCGCCAGCAGCTCAAGCGGGCCTACCTACAATGAGCAGTTCTTC. This gives the protein CASSSSGPTYNEQFF. The chain carries TRBV5-1 and TRBJ2-1, with D possibly matching TRBD2 (6 bases). CDR1 SGHRS and CDR2 YFSETQ come from the germline V gene. The length of the CDR3 is 15 residues. V was cut by 3 bases and J by 2 bases, with 12 bases left in between.

Points on this clone: The same CDR3 arises from other DNA sequences in this sample as well. This rearrangement joins TRBV5-1 to TRBJ2-7, with TRBD1 matching over 9 bases. This CDR3 has 13 amino acids. V lost 5 bases to trimming and J lost 3 bases; unmatched junction nucleotides: 3. Per germline, CDR1 SGHRS and CDR2 YFSETQ. CDR3 loop: CASSRDRDYEQYF. CDR3 DNA: TGCGCCAGCAGTCGGGACAGGGACTACGAGCAGTACTTC.

The chain carries TRBV5-1 and TRBJ2-2; possible D gene TRBD2, 6 bases. This CDR3 is 17 amino acids long. Germline V gene data show CDR1 as SGHRS and CDR2 as YFSETQ. V lost 4 bases and J lost 4, with 20 bases in between. CDR3 amino acids: CASSPPGREGSTGELFF. CDR3 coding DNA: TGCGCCAGCAGCCCTCCCGGGCGGGAAGGGAGCACCGGGGAGCTGTTTTTT.

This clone was recorded only once. This sequence joins TRBV2 and TRBJ2-4, with TRBD1 matching 8 bases. The junction had 6 bases not matched to a gene; V was cut back by 8 bases and J by 9 bases. This CDR3 is built from 12 residues. CDR1 is SNHLY and CDR2 is FYNNEI in the germline V gene. This CDR3 is CASDQGAVIQYF. Written as DNA, the CDR3 is TGTGCCAGCGATCAGGGGGCGGTCATTCAGTACTTC.

The chain joins TRBV2 to TRBJ2-2, with a tentative D call TRBD2 (5 bases). The V gene's germline CDR1 is SNHLY and CDR2 FYNNEI. The CDR3 contains 16 residues. Trimming took 0 bases from V and 5 from J, leaving 13 bases between them. CDR3: CASSEAGQRYTGELFF. DNA of the CDR3: TGTGCCAGCAGTGAAGCTGGCCAGCGGTATACCGGGGAGCTGTTTTTT.

As for this clone: A junction end diverges from the germline sequence, so it may reflect a read error. Other nucleotide sequences from this sample produce the same CDR3. The chain carries TRBV5-1 and TRBJ1-6; 10 nucleotides align to TRBD1. The CDR3 spans 14 residues. The V gene's germline CDR1 is SGHRS and CDR2 YFSETQ. In nucleotides, the CDR3 is TGCGCCAGCAGCACCGGGACAGGGGAATCACCCCTTCACTTT. It codes for CASSTGTGESPLHF. Full variable domain (remainder filled in from reference TRBV5-1 and TRBJ1-6): KAGVTQTPRYLIKTRGQQVTLSCSPISGHRSVSWYQQTPGQGLQFLFEYFSETQRNKGNFPGRFSGRQFSNSRSEMNVSTLELGDSALYLCASSTGTGESPLHFGNGTRLTVT.

The rearrangement joins TRBV29-1 to TRBJ2-7, with a weak D call TRBD2 (6 bases). The V gene's germline CDR1 is SQVTM and CDR2 ANQGSEA. The V gene lost 3 bases and the J gene lost 7 bases, with 13 bases spanning the gap. CDR3 length: 12 amino acids. CDR3 DNA: TGCAGCGTTGAGGCTAGCGTGGGGGAGCAGTACTTC. Its protein product is CSVEASVGEQYF.

The genes are TRBV19 and TRBJ1-3; possible D gene TRBD1, 6 bases. Trimming left V 9 bases short and J 0 bases short, with 24 bases between. The CDR3 consists of 18 residues. Germline CDR1 and CDR2: LNHDA and SQIVND (reference sequence). CDR3 in amino acids: CASRAPLTGPSSGNTIYF. The CDR3 DNA sequence: TGTGCCAGCCGGGCCCCTCTGACAGGCCCAAGCTCTGGAAACACCATATATTTT.

V and J are TRBV7-9 and TRBJ2-7, with 11 bases lining up with TRBD2. Germline values: CDR1 SEHNR, CDR2 FQNEAQ (reference sequence). V trimming: 5 bases; J trimming: 4 bases; junction bases outside the gene matches: 7. The CDR3 has 15 residues. CDR3 loop: CASSKSSGGVYEQYF. In DNA form, the CDR3 reads TGTGCCAGCAGCAAGAGTAGCGGGGGGGTGTACGAGCAGTACTTC. The full variable domain, its missing parts supplied by reference TRBV7-9 and TRBJ2-7, is DTGVSQNPRHKITKRGQNVTFRCDPISEHNRLYWYRQTLGQGPEFLTYFQNEAQLEKSRLLSDRFSAERPKGSFSTLEIQRTEQGDSAMYLCASSKSSGGVYEQYFGPGTRLTVT.

This chain uses TRBV7-2 with TRBJ1-6, with a weak D call TRBD1 (5 bases). The CDR3 totals 15 residues. The germline V gene encodes CDR1 SGHTA and CDR2 FQGNSA. V was trimmed by 4 bases and J by 8 bases, leaving 15 bases between them. DNA of the CDR3: TGTGCCAGCAGCTCCCGACCAGGGAGGGATTCACCCCTCCACTTT. Translated: CASSSRPGRDSPLHF.

CDR3 residues: CASSSWTGPQHF. CDR3 sequence (DNA): TGTGCCAGCAGTTCCTGGACAGGGCCCCAGCATTTT. The V and J genes are TRBV6-6 and TRBJ1-5; 7 positions match TRBD1. The germline gives CDR1 MNHNY, CDR2 SVGAGI (reference sequence). The CDR3 length is 12 residues. V shed 4 bases and J 9 bases; nucleotides not matched to a gene: 3.

This chain joins TRBV29-1 and TRBJ2-3; TRBD1 aligns across 7 bases. The germline V gene encodes CDR1 SQVTM and CDR2 ANQGSEA. V dropped 6 bases and J dropped 2; count of bases not matched to a gene: 5. This CDR3 region has 13 residues. CDR3 amino acids: CSVTTGYTDTQYF. The CDR3 bases are TGCAGCGTCACGACAGGGTACACAGATACGCAGTATTTT.

This chain links TRBV7-8 with TRBJ2-3, with TRBD2 as a possible D gene (6 bases). Germline CDR1 SGHVS, CDR2 FQNEAQ. The CDR3 runs to 15 residues. V lost 3 bases and J 1 base, leaving 11 bases between the germline ends. DNA for the CDR3: TGTGCCAGCAGCTTCCGGGACTCCCGCACAGATACGCAGTATTTT. It encodes CASSFRDSRTDTQYF.